This is a list of T cell receptor beta chains from one sample in a study of cytomegalovirus exposure and HLA in healthy donors. Clones were sequenced by immunoSEQ multiplex PCR, and TCRdb holds only the in-frame ones, with some missing. This table holds 100,000 to 150,000 clones, more than 70% found once. The sample was PBMCs. These receptors were taken from a man between 50 and 59 years old in good health and CMV-seropositive. CDR3s include the opening cysteine and the closing phenylalanine or tryptophan. The D gene is left open where the match is weak. Clone size is not always given. Where it is, it says once, few, many or a class for expanded clones.

j_gene,d_gene,v_gene,abundance,CDR3aa,CDR3nt
TRBJ2-2,TRBD2,TRBV9,.,CASSATSGRSGELFF,TGTGCCAGCAGCGCCACTAGCGGGAGATCGGGGGAGCTGTTTTTT
TRBJ2-5,.,TRBV28,.,CASSLPSRPETQYF,TGTGCCAGCAGTCTACCTTCTAGGCCAGAGACCCAGTACTTC
TRBJ1-1,TRBD1,TRBV9,few,CASSVEIEGGWSEAFF,TGTGCCAGCAGCGTAGAAATCGAAGGGGGCTGGAGCGAAGCTTTCTTT
TRBJ2-7,TRBD1,TRBV6-5,.,CASSYSRQGGEQYF,TGTGCCAGCAGTTACTCGAGACAGGGGGGAGAGCAGTACTTC
TRBJ1-1,.,TRBV6-1,.,CASRSGANTEAFF,TGTGCCAGCAGGAGCGGGGCGAACACTGAAGCTTTCTTT
TRBJ1-1,TRBD1,TRBV14,few,CASSQPAWGQGAKSEAFF,TGTGCCAGCAGCCAGCCCGCTTGGGGACAGGGGGCCAAGTCTGAAGCTTTCTTT
TRBJ1-1,.,TRBV19,.,CASSNRGVTEAFF,TGTGCCAGTAGTAATCGGGGGGTCACTGAAGCTTTCTTT
TRBJ2-5,TRBD2,TRBV7-3,.,CASSSLAGARETQYF,TGTGCCAGCAGCTCCTTAGCGGGAGCAAGGGAGACCCAGTACTTC
TRBJ1-5,.,TRBV19,.,CASSIRGSHQPQHF,TGTGCCAGTAGTATAAGGGGGTCTCATCAGCCCCAGCATTTT
TRBJ1-4,.,TRBV11-3,.,CASSSDGLNEKLFF,TGTGCCAGCAGCTCAGACGGACTTAATGAAAAACTGTTTTTT
TRBJ2-4,TRBD2,TRBV7-9,.,CASSFSGRAGGIQYF,TGTGCCAGCAGTTTTAGCGGGAGGGCCGGTGGCATTCAGTACTTC
TRBJ1-5,TRBD1,TRBV19,.,CASRRTGVSNQPQHF,TGTGCCAGTAGACGGACAGGAGTTAGCAATCAGCCCCAGCATTTT
TRBJ1-2,.,TRBV10-3,few,CAISDLDSSYGYTF,TGTGCCATCAGTGACCTCGACAGCTCCTATGGCTACACCTTC
TRBJ2-1,.,TRBV7-3,.,CASSFSGRHEQFF,TGTGCCAGCAGCTTTTCAGGGAGGCATGAGCAGTTCTTC
TRBJ1-2,.,TRBV6-1,.,CASTTGGFGSYGYTF,TGTGCCAGCACCACCGGGGGGTTCGGCTCCTATGGCTACACCTTC
TRBJ1-1,.,TRBV12-5,.,CASGLVQMNTEAFF,TGTGCTAGTGGTTTGGTACAGATGAACACTGAAGCTTTCTTT
TRBJ1-1,.,TRBV11-1,.,CASSTLVGRGNTEAFF,TGTGCCAGCAGCACCTTGGTGGGCAGGGGGAACACTGAAGCTTTCTTT
TRBJ2-7,TRBD1,TRBV28,few,CASSKHTGASEQYF,TGTGCCAGCAGTAAACATACAGGGGCTAGCGAGCAGTACTTC
TRBJ2-7,.,TRBV7-9,.,CASSFSGVSYEQYF,TGTGCCAGCAGCTTCTCGGGGGTTTCCTACGAGCAGTACTTC
TRBJ1-2,TRBD1,TRBV6-1,few,CASRNRDRGDYGYTF,TGTGCCAGCAGGAATCGCGACAGGGGGGACTATGGCTACACCTTC
TRBJ2-1,TRBD2,TRBV5-1,.,CASSPQPAGGHDNEQFF,TGCGCCAGCAGCCCGCAGCCAGCGGGGGGGCATGACAATGAGCAGTTCTTC
TRBJ2-5,.,TRBV5-1,.,CASSGGTPQETQYF,TGCGCCAGCAGCGGGGGGACTCCGCAAGAGACCCAGTACTTC
TRBJ2-7,.,TRBV18,.,CASSPDFSSYEQYF,TGTGCCAGCTCTCCTGATTTTAGCTCCTACGAGCAGTACTTC
TRBJ2-1,.,TRBV6-1,.,CASSEDGVSYNEQFF,TGTGCCAGCAGTGAAGACGGAGTCTCCTACAATGAGCAGTTCTTC
TRBJ2-3,.,TRBV5-4,once,CASSLRETDTQYF,TGTGCCAGCAGCTTGAGAGAGACAGATACGCAGTATTTT
TRBJ2-5,.,TRBV15,.,CATSRELAAQYF,TGTGCCACCAGCAGAGAACTAGCCGCCCAGTACTTC
TRBJ1-4,.,TRBV5-6,once,CASSFVAARGTNEKLFF,TGTGCCAGCAGCTTTGTGGCCGCGCGGGGGACTAATGAAAAACTGTTTTTT
TRBJ2-2,TRBD1,TRBV6-1,few,CASSEELATGGSGELFF,TGTGCCAGCAGTGAAGAGCTTGCGACAGGGGGCTCCGGGGAGCTGTTTTTT
TRBJ1-1,.,TRBV7-5,few,CVRMPDRGCTEAFF,TGTGTCAGAATGCCCGATCGAGGGTGCACTGAAGCTTTCTTT
TRBJ2-1,.,TRBV6-1,few,CASSEYFVDEQFF,TGTGCCAGCAGTGAATATTTTGTCGATGAGCAGTTCTTC
TRBJ2-1,TRBD2,TRBV7-8,.,CASSRSSGRGEQFF,TGTGCCAGCAGTCGATCTAGCGGGAGAGGAGAGCAGTTCTTC
TRBJ1-1,TRBD1,TRBV18,.,CASSPPTGKNTEAFF,TGTGCCAGCTCACCACCGACAGGGAAGAACACTGAAGCTTTCTTT
TRBJ1-2,TRBD1,TRBV10-1,.,CASSETTGGKGGYTF,TGCGCCAGCAGTGAGACCACAGGGGGCAAAGGAGGCTACACCTTC
TRBJ2-7,.,TRBV5-1,.,CASSLDRYEQYF,TGCGCCAGCAGCTTGGATCGGTACGAGCAGTACTTC
TRBJ2-3,TRBD1,TRBV6-5,.,CASSYSRNRGSDTQYF,TGTGCCAGCAGTTACTCTCGTAACAGGGGGTCAGATACGCAGTATTTT
TRBJ2-2,.,TRBV4-1,.,CASSQDWGQGPTGELFF,TGCGCCAGCAGCCAAGATTGGGGGCAGGGCCCCACCGGGGAGCTGTTTTTT
TRBJ1-2,.,TRBV19,.,CASSPLSHAYGYTF,TGTGCCAGTTCACCACTGTCTCATGCTTATGGCTACACCTTC
TRBJ2-6,.,TRBV5-5,few,CASSLAVSGANVLTF,TGTGCCAGCAGCTTGGCGGTCTCTGGGGCCAACGTCCTGACTTTC
TRBJ2-5,.,TRBV5-1,few,CASSPQGSQGTQYF,TGCGCCAGCAGCCCTCAGGGGAGCCAGGGGACCCAGTACTTC
TRBJ1-1,.,TRBV29-1,.,CSVVSPRENTEAFF,TGCAGCGTTGTCAGCCCCCGGGAGAACACTGAAGCTTTCTTT
TRBJ2-1,.,TRBV7-3,.,CASSLGTFSYNEQFF,TGTGCCAGCAGCTTAGGTACATTCTCCTACAATGAGCAGTTCTTC
TRBJ2-5,.,TRBV25-1,.,CATSTSETQYF,TGTGCCACCAGCACTTCAGAGACCCAGTACTTC
TRBJ1-5,.,TRBV7-2,.,CASSTGHSNQPQHF,TGTGCCAGCAGCACGGGACATAGCAATCAGCCCCAGCATTTT
TRBJ1-3,TRBD1,TRBV18,.,CASSRDSGNTIYF,TGTGCCAGCTCACGGGACAGTGGAAACACCATATATTTT
TRBJ1-1,.,TRBV6-1,.,CASSEQFNTEAFF,TGTGCCAGCAGTGAACAGTTCAACACTGAAGCTTTCTTT
TRBJ2-5,TRBD2,TRBV11-3,.,CASSGRTSRTQYF,TGTGCCAGCAGCGGGAGGACTAGTCGGACCCAGTACTTC
TRBJ1-6,.,TRBV19,few,CASKSIGGFNSPLHF,TGTGCCAGTAAATCCATTGGAGGGTTTAATTCACCCCTCCACTTT
TRBJ1-2,.,TRBV29-1,.,CSVEPSAGAGYTF,TGCAGCGTTGAACCGAGTGCAGGGGCTGGCTACACCTTC
TRBJ2-2,.,TRBV21-1,.,CASNKRIANTGELFF,TGTGCCAGCAACAAGAGAATCGCGAACACCGGGGAGCTGTTTTTT
TRBJ2-7,TRBD2,TRBV7-8,.,CASSIFSGSSYEQYF,TGTGCCAGCAGCATCTTTAGCGGGAGCTCCTACGAGCAGTACTTC
TRBJ1-1,.,TRBV6-5,.,CASSYSTPVNTEAFF,TGTGCCAGCAGTTACTCGACACCCGTGAACACTGAAGCTTTCTTT
TRBJ1-1,TRBD1,TRBV5-7,.,CASSHAPGTGDNTEAFF,TGTGCCAGCAGCCACGCCCCCGGGACAGGGGACAACACTGAAGCTTTCTTT
TRBJ2-2,TRBD1,TRBV6-5,few,CASSYSASRGTGELFF,TGTGCCAGCAGTTACTCGGCTAGCAGGGGGACCGGGGAGCTGTTTTTT